The 9 T cell receptor beta chains listed next were all sequenced from one sample in a study of immune reconstitution after stem cell transplant in scleroderma listed by TCRdb under 2017. Receptors were amplified or captured by RT-PCR. TCRdb names Illumina MiSeq as the instrument used. TCRdb handled the public reads itself, with Q25 trimming in fastp and clone calling in MiXCR, and kept productive beta chains. Entries are consolidated by CDR3 protein sequence, retaining the most common genes and DNA. The sample includes about 1,900 distinct CDR3 sequences, with 3.6% observed a single time. Over 12% of the sample belongs to the ten largest clones. The sample was taken before or after autologous hematopoietic stem cell transplantation (not recorded which). Source of these receptors: a male donor with systemic sclerosis.

This clonotype occurred a few times. This sequence may be a read error, since a much larger clone differs from it by one base. The chain combines TRBV29-1 with TRBJ1-5; no definite D call. CDR1 and CDR2 (germline): SQVTM, ANQGSEA. The CDR3 covers 13 residues. Trimming removed 4 bases from V and 7 bases from J, with 14 bases in between. The CDR3: CSVGGAGGQPQHF. The CDR3 nucleotides read TGCAGCGTTGGGGGAGCAGGTGGGCAGCCCCAGCATTTT.

By sample fraction, this clonotype is medium-sized. J is TRBJ1-5 and V is TRBV7-2; weak D call: TRBD1 (6 bases). The CDR3 extends over 15 amino acids. V dropped 1 base and J dropped 7 bases, with 14 bases sitting between them. Germline assignment: CDR1 SGHTA and CDR2 FQGNSA. The CDR3 is CASSLGSGTLQPQHF. The DNA of the CDR3 is TGTGCCAGCAGCTTAGGTTCGGGGACATTACAGCCCCAGCATTTT.

CDR3 amino acids: CASSLGTGQETQYF. Written as DNA, the CDR3 is TGCGCCAGCAGCTTGGGGACAGGTCAAGAGACCCAGTACTTC. The rearrangement joins TRBV5-1 to TRBJ2-5, with TRBD1 matching over 7 bases. Germline CDR1 reads SGHRS; CDR2 reads YFSETQ. The CDR3 runs to 14 residues. The V and J ends lost 0 bases and 2 bases, in that order; junction bases with no gene match: 1.

This clonotype counts as medium-sized (0.01 to 0.1%). The J gene is TRBJ1-5, the V gene TRBV6-5; TRBD1 is a possible D gene (6 bases). There are 14 residues in the CDR3. The V gene lost 7 bases and the J gene lost 7 bases, with 17 bases spanning the gap. Per the germline V gene, CDR1 is MNHEY and CDR2 is SVGAGI. CDR3 sequence reads: CASTLKQGGQPQHF. The DNA for the CDR3 is TGTGCCAGCACCCTCAAACAGGGCGGCCAGCCCCAGCATTTT.

Relative to its sample, this clonotype is medium-sized. Here the CDR3 reads CASSFRQGNYGYTF. The DNA for the CDR3 is TGCGCCAGCAGCTTCAGACAGGGTAACTATGGCTACACCTTC. J is TRBJ1-2 and V is TRBV5-1, with 7 bases matching TRBD1. Per germline, CDR1 SGHRS and CDR2 YFSETQ. Losses at the gene ends were 2 bases for V and 1 base for J; bases not matched to a gene: 2. The CDR3 covers 14 residues.

This clonotype counts as medium-sized. The chain joins TRBV20-1 to TRBJ1-5; 7 nucleotides align to TRBD1. Germline V lookup: CDR1 DFQATT, CDR2 SNEGSKA (reference sequence). This CDR3 is 14 amino acids long. The V gene end was trimmed by 4 bases and the J gene end by 3 bases; junction bases not matched to a gene: 6. The CDR3, as DNA: TGCAGTGCTACAGGACAGGTCAACAATCAGCCCCAGCATTTT. It codes for CSATGQVNNQPQHF.

This clonotype is medium-sized. This sequence joins TRBV7-9 and TRBJ2-7; no clear D gene. This CDR3 region has 13 residues. Germline CDR1 SEHNR, CDR2 FQNEAQ (reference sequence). V lost 5 bases and J 4 bases, leaving 12 bases between the germline ends. CDR3 in amino acids: CASSDTTEYEQYF. CDR3 nucleotide sequence: TGTGCCAGCAGCGATACGACCGAGTACGAGCAGTACTTC.

For this clonotype: The junction differs from germline at one of its ends, possibly a read error. The rearrangement joins TRBV5-5 to TRBJ1-1; D may be TRBD1 (6 bases). Germline V CDR1 and CDR2: SGHKS, YYEKEE (reference sequence). The CDR3 contains 14 residues. The DNA for the CDR3 is TGTGCCAACAGCTTTTGGGACATGAACACTGAAGCCTTCTTT. Its protein is CANSFWDMNTEAFF.

In this sample, this clonotype is medium-sized. The chain joins TRBV10-3 to TRBJ2-7; D is tentatively TRBD1 or TRBD2 (5 bases each). CDR3 size: 12 residues. Per germline, CDR1 ENHRY and CDR2 SYGVKD. Between the trimmed V and J ends, which lost 11 bases and 7 bases, there was a span of 18 bases. CDR3 loop: CASSGTYLEQYF. DNA of the CDR3: TGTGCCTCGTCCGGGACGTACCTGGAGCAGTACTTC.